Listed below are T cell receptor beta chains from one sample, sequenced in a study of response to subunit inactivated influenza vaccine. One entry per CDR3 protein, called by TCRdb with MiXCR from the RT-PCR reads. The sample lists 450,000 to 500,000 distinct CDR3 sequences, 9.5% to 13% occurring once. Material: PBMCs from blood, obtained roughly 46 days after vaccination. These receptors came from a man aged 45 to 65 who received an inactivated influenza vaccine. Each CDR3 is given with its conserved first and last residue. The D gene is left open where the match is weak. A row's size may be missing; if present it is once, few, many or a size class.

V gene	clone size	J gene	D gene	CDR3 DNA	CDR3 protein
TRBV4-2	many	TRBJ2-3	-	TGTGCCAGCAGCCAAGGAAACGGGGATACGCAGTATTTT	CASSQGNGDTQYF
TRBV4-3	-	TRBJ2-5	-	TGCGCCAGCAGCCAAGAAGTAGGGCACTTACAAGAGACCCAGTACTTC	CASSQEVGHLQETQYF
TRBV20-1	many	TRBJ1-2	-	TGCAGTGCTAGAGATCGGGTGTACCCATATGGCTACACCTTC	CSARDRVYPYGYTF
TRBV10-3	-	TRBJ2-2	TRBD2	TGTGCCATCAGTGAGCTACTAGCGGGGAATAACCCCGGGGAGCTGTTTTTT	CAISELLAGNNPGELFF
TRBV12-3/TRBV12-4	many	TRBJ2-2	-	TGTGCCAGCAGCCATCCAGGGACCCGGCGGAACACCGGGGAGCTGTTTTTT	CASSHPGTRRNTGELFF
TRBV7-6	many	TRBJ2-7	TRBD2	TGTGCCAGCAGCTCCCAACTAGCGGGGGCCCCCTACGAGCAGTACTTC	CASSSQLAGAPYEQYF
TRBV18	-	TRBJ2-1	TRBD2	TGTGCCAGCTCACACCTTCCGGGACTAGCAGACGACCTCTCCTACAATGAGCAGTTCTTC	CASSHLPGLADDLSYNEQFF
TRBV5-1	-	TRBJ2-1	-	TGCGCCAGCAGCGTATACGGGCGGGACTCCTACAATGAGCAGTTCTTC	CASSVYGRDSYNEQFF
TRBV6-5	-	TRBJ2-7	-	TGTGCCAGCAGTTACCCAGGGGCTGGGGCCTACGAGCAGTACTTC	CASSYPGAGAYEQYF
TRBV30	few	TRBJ1-1	-	TGTGCCTGGAGTGGCAGGGGAGATGAAGCTTTCTTT	CAWSGRGDEAFF
TRBV20-1	many	TRBJ2-1	TRBD2	TGCAGTGCTAGAGGAGCGGGAGGGCCGAGGAATGAGCAGTTCTTC	CSARGAGGPRNEQFF
TRBV20-1	-	TRBJ2-5	TRBD1	TGCAGTGCTAGGGCCGGGACAGCACAAGAGACCCAGTACTTC	CSARAGTAQETQYF
TRBV7-9	-	TRBJ1-2	TRBD1	TGTGCCAGCAGCCCCCCCGGACAGGGCTTTGGCTACACCTTC	CASSPPGQGFGYTF
TRBV6-1	many	TRBJ2-7	TRBD1	TGTGCCAGCAGCCAGGGACAGCACTACGAGCAGTACTTC	CASSQGQHYEQYF
TRBV7-6	many	TRBJ2-3	-	TGTGCCAGCAGCTTAGCTCCTAGCGGCACAGATACGCAGTATTTT	CASSLAPSGTDTQYF
TRBV5-1	few	TRBJ2-3	TRBD2	TGCGCCAGCAGCTTGGAAGTTAGCGGGAATACGCAGTATTTT	CASSLEVSGNTQYF
TRBV5-1	many	TRBJ2-5	-	TGCGCCAGCAGCTCAATGACAGGACAAGAGACCCAGTACTTC	CASSSMTGQETQYF
TRBV18	-	TRBJ1-2	TRBD1	TGTGCCAGCTCACCTCTACCGCGGACAGGGGGCGAGGAGGCCCTCTATGGCTACACCTTC	CASSPLPRTGGEEALYGYTF
TRBV27	-	TRBJ2-3	-	TGTGCCAGCAGTTCACTCCGGGACGGGGCCCTGACAGCAGATACGCAGTATTTT	CASSSLRDGALTADTQYF
TRBV5-1	few	TRBJ2-3	-	TGCGCCAGCAGCTTGGGTCGCAGCGGGAGCACAGATACGCAGTATTTT	CASSLGRSGSTDTQYF
TRBV4-1	few	TRBJ2-2	TRBD1	TGCGCCAGCAGCCCCCAAAGGACAGGGGGCGCGTTCACCGGGGAGCTGTTTTTT	CASSPQRTGGAFTGELFF
TRBV12-3/TRBV12-4	-	TRBJ2-7	-	TGTGCCAGCAGATTAAGTATGGGAGGTCAGTACTTC	CASRLSMGGQYF
TRBV7-8	many	TRBJ2-7	-	TGTGCCAGCAGCTTTCGACCACCTCGCCTCCTTACGCCCTACGAGCAGTACTTC	CASSFRPPRLLTPYEQYF
TRBV20-1	many	TRBJ2-3	-	TGCAGTGCTAGAGATCTTCTTGCGGACCGGCAGGCGCAGTATTTT	CSARDLLADRQAQYF
TRBV20-1	few	TRBJ2-3	-	TGCAGTGCCCACCTGGTCAGGGGTAGCACAGATACGCAGTATTTT	CSAHLVRGSTDTQYF
TRBV4-1	-	TRBJ1-1	-	TGCGCCAGCAGCCAAGATTGGACGGCGAACACTGAAGCTTTCTTT	CASSQDWTANTEAFF
TRBV7-2	many	TRBJ1-2	-	TGTGCCAGCAGCCCCATCATCGACCCTAACTATGGCTACACCTTC	CASSPIIDPNYGYTF
TRBV12-3/TRBV12-4	few	TRBJ2-1	TRBD2	TGTGCCAGCACCCTCGCGGGAGCCCGCCATGAGCAGTTCTTC	CASTLAGARHEQFF
TRBV7-2	once	TRBJ2-2	-	TGTGCCAGCAGCCTAGGGTTCCCCCGATTAAGCGGGGAGCTGTTTTTT	CASSLGFPRLSGELFF
TRBV12-3/TRBV12-4	few	TRBJ2-2	TRBD2	TGTGCCAGCAGAAGCGGGAGGACTAGCTGGGCTCGGGAGCTGTTTTTT	CASRSGRTSWARELFF
TRBV5-5	-	TRBJ2-1	-	TGTGCCAGCAGCCTCCGCCGGGAGACACCAACACGGTTCTTC	CASSLRRETPTRFF